This T cell receptor beta chain was retrieved from a study of T cell responses to AZD1222 COVID-19 vaccine. Libraries were prepared by immunoSEQ multiplex PCR; TCRdb keeps only in-frame clonotypes and omits some of them. The sample includes 150,000 or so clones, about 92% of them seen just once. The TCR sequence derives from an adult who received the AZD1222 COVID-19 vaccine. Sequencing was performed on peripheral blood, taken 28 days after the second AZD1222 dose.

The CDR3 is CASSPSGRTFGNTIYF. In nucleotides, the CDR3 is TGTGCCAGCAGCCCTTCGGGACGGACATTCGGAAACACCATATATTTT. The chain links TRBV28 to TRBJ1-3; D possibly corresponds to TRBD1 (5 bases). Germline values: CDR1 MDHEN, CDR2 SYDVKM. Trimming left V 6 bases short and J 4 bases short, with 19 bases between. This CDR3 region has 16 residues. The variable domain in full, with the rest retrieved from reference TRBV28 and TRBJ1-3, is DVKVTQSSRYLVKRTGEKVFLECVQDMDHENMFWYRQDPGLGLRLIYFSYDVKMKEKGDIPEGYSVSREKKERFSLILESASTNQTSMYLCASSPSGRTFGNTIYFGEGSWLTVV.